These 2 T cell receptor beta chains came from one sample sequenced in a study of T cell responses to AZD1222 COVID-19 vaccine. This table comes from immunoSEQ multiplex PCR, and its TCRdb copy is limited to in-frame clones, with some not included. This table has about 200,000 clones, 91% appearing once. The starting material was peripheral blood, obtained 28 days after the second AZD1222 dose. These receptors all stem from an adult who received the AZD1222 COVID-19 vaccine.

V and J are TRBV24-1 and TRBJ1-5, with TRBD1 matching 7 bases. Germline-derived CDR1 and CDR2 are KGHDR and SFDVKD. With V trimmed by 8 bases and J by 5 bases, 11 bases remained unmatched. There are 15 residues in the CDR3. CDR3 DNA: TGTGCCACCACGCAAGACAGGGTGGAAGATCAGCCCCAGCATTTT. Translation gives CATTQDRVEDQPQHF.

J is TRBJ1-1 and V is TRBV28; maybe TRBD1 (5 bases). Germline V gene sequence: CDR1 MDHEN, CDR2 SYDVKM. This CDR3 region has 12 residues. The V end lost 3 bases, the J end lost 5 bases, and 7 bases lay between the germline ends. The CDR3 here is CASSFPGTEAFF. The CDR3 bases are TGTGCCAGCAGTTTTCCAGGGACTGAAGCTTTCTTT.